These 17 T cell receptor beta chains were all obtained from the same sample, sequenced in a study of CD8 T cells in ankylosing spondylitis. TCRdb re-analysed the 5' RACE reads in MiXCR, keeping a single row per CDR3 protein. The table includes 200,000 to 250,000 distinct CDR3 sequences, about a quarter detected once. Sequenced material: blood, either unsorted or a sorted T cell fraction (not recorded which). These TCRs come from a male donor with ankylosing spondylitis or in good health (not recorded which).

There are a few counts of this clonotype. CDR3 sequence: CSAASLMNTEAFF. CDR3 nucleotides: TGCAGCGCAGCCAGCCTTATGAACACTGAAGCTTTCTTT. The chain joins TRBV29-1 to TRBJ1-1; the D is unclear. The CDR3 is 13 residues long. Germline V gene data show CDR1 as SQVTM and CDR2 as ANQGSEA. V lost 7 bases and J lost 0, with 12 bases in between.

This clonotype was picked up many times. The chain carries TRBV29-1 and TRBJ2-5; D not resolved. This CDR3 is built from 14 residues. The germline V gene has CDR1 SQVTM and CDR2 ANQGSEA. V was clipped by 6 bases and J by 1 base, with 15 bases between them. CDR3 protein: CSVGMGGLQETQYF. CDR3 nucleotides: TGCAGCGTGGGCATGGGTGGCCTCCAAGAGACCCAGTACTTC. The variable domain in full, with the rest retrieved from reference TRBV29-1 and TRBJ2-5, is SAVISQKPSRDICQRGTSLTIQCQVDSQVTMMFWYRQQPGQSLTLIATANQGSEATYESGFVIDKFPISRPNLTFSTLTVSNMSPEDSSIYLCSVGMGGLQETQYFGPGTRLLVL.

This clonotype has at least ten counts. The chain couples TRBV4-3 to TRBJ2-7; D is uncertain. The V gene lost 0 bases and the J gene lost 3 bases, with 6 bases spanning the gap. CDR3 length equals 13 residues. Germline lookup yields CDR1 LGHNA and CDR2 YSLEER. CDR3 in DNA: TGCGCCAGCAGCCAAGATTTCGGCTACGAGCAGTACTTC. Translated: CASSQDFGYEQYF.

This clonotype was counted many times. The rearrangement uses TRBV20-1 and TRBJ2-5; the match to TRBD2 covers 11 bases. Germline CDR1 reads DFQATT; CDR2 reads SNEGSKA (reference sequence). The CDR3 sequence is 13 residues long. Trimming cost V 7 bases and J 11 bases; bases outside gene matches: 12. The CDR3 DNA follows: TGCAGTGTAGAGGGACTAGCGGAAAAAGGGCAGTACTTC. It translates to CSVEGLAEKGQYF.

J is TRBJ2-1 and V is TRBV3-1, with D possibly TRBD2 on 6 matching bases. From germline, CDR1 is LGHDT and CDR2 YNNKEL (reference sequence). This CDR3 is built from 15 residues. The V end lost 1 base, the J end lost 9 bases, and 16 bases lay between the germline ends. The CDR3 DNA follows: TGTGCCAGCAGCCAAGTACGGCTAGCGCTCGGTGAGCAGTTCTTC. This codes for CASSQVRLALGEQFF.

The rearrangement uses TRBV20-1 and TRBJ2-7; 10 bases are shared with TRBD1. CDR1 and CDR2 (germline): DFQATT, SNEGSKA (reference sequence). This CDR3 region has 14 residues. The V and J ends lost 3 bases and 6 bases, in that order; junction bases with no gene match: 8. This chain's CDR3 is CSASWADRGFEQYF. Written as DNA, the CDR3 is TGCAGTGCTAGTTGGGCGGACAGGGGGTTCGAGCAGTACTTC.

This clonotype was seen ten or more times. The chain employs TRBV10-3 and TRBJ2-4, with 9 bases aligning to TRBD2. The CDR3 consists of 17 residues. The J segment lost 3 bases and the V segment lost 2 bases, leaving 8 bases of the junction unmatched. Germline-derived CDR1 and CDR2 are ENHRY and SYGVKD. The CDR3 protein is CAISEGSSGTGKNIQYF. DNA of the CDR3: TGTGCCATCAGTGAGGGGTCTAGCGGGACGGGCAAAAACATTCAGTACTTC.

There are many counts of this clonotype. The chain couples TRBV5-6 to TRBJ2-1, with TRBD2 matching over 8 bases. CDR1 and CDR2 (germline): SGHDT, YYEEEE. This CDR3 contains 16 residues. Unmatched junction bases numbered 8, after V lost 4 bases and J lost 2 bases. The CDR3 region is CASSALSGGTYNEQFF. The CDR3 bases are TGTGCCAGCAGCGCTTTGAGCGGGGGAACCTACAATGAGCAGTTCTTC.

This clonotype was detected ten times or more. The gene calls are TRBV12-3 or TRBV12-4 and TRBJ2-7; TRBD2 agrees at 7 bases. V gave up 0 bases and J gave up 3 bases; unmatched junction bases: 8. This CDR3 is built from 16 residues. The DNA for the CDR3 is TGTGCCAGCAGTTTAGCGGGGGGAGGGATTCGCTACGAGCAGTACTTC. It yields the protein CASSLAGGGIRYEQYF.

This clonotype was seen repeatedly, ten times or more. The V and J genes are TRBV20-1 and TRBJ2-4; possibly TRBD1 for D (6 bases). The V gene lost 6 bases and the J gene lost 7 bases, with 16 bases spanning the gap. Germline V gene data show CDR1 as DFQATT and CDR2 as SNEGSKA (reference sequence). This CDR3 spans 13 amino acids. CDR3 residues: CSAPKGGINIQYF. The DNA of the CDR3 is TGCAGTGCCCCAAAAGGGGGTATCAACATTCAGTACTTC.

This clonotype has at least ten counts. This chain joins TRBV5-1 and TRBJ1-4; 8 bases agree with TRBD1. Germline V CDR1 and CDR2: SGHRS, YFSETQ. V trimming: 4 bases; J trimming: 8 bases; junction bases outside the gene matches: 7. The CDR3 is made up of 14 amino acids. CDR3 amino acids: CASSPDRGGEKLFF. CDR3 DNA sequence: TGCGCCAGCAGCCCCGACAGGGGAGGAGAAAAACTGTTTTTT. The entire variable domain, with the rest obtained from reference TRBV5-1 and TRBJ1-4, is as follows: KAGVTQTPRYLIKTRGQQVTLSCSPISGHRSVSWYQQTPGQGLQFLFEYFSETQRNKGNFPGRFSGRQFSNSRSEMNVSTLELGDSALYLCASSPDRGGEKLFFGSGTQLSVL.

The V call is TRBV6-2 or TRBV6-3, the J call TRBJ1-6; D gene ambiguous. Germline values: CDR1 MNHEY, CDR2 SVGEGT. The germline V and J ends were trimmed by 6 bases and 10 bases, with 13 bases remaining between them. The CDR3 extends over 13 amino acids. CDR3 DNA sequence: TGTGCCAGCAGCATCGACCGAGACTCACCCCTCCACTTT. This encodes CASSIDRDSPLHF.

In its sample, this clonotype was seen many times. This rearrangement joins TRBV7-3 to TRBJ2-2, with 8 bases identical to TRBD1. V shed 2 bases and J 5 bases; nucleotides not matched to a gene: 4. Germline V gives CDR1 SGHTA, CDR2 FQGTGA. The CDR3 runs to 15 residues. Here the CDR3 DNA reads TGTGCCAGCAGCTTAGCCGACAGGGGAACCGGGGAGCTGTTTTTT. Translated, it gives CASSLADRGTGELFF.

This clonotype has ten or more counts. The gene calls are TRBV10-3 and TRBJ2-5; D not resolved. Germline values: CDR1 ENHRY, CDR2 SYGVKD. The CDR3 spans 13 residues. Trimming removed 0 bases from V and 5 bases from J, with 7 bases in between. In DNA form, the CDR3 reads TGTGCCATCAGTGAGTCGCCCGGGGAGACCCAGTACTTC. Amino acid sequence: CAISESPGETQYF.

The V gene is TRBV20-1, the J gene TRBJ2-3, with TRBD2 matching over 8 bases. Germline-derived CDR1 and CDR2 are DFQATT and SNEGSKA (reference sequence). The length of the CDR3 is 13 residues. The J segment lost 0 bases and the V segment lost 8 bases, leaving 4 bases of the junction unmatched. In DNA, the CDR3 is TGCAGTACGGCGGGGGGTAGCACAGATACGCAGTATTTT. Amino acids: CSTAGGSTDTQYF.

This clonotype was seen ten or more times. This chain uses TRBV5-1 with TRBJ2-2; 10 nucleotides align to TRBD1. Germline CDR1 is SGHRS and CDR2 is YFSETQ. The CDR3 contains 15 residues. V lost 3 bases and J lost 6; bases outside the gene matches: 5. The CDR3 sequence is CASSSGQGFPGELFF. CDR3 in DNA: TGCGCCAGCAGCTCGGGACAGGGGTTCCCCGGGGAGCTGTTTTTT.

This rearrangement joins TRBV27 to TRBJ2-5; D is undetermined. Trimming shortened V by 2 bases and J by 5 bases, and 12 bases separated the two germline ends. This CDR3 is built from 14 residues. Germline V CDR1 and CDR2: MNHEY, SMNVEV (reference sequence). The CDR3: CASSLSWVEETQYF. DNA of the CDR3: TGTGCCAGCAGTTTAAGTTGGGTTGAGGAGACCCAGTACTTC.